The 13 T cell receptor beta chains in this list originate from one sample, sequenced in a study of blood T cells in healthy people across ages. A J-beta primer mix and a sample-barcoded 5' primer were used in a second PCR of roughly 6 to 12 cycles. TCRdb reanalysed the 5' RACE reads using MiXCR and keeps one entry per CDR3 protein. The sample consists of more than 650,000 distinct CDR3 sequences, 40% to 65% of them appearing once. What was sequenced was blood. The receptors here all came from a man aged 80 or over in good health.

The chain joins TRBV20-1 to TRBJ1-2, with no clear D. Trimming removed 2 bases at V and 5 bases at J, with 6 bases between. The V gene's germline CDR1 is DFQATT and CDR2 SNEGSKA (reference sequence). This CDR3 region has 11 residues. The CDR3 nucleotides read TGCAGTGCTAGAACAGCTTATGGCTACACCTTC. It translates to CSARTAYGYTF.

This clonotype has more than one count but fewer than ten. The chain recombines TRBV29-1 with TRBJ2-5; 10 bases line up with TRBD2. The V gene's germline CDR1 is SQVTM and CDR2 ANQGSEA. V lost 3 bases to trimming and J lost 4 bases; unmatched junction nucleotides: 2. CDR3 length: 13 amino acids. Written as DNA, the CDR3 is TGCAGCGTTGAGGTAGCGGGAGGAGAGACCCAGTACTTC. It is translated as CSVEVAGGETQYF.

The CDR3 sequence is CATSFTGARSYNEQFF. CDR3 nucleotide sequence: TGTGCCACCAGTTTTACGGGGGCGAGGTCCTACAATGAGCAGTTCTTC. The chain is built from TRBV24-1 and TRBJ2-1; possibly TRBD1 or TRBD2 for D (6 bases each). Germline V gene lookup returns CDR1 KGHDR and CDR2 SFDVKD. The CDR3 is 16 amino acids. V shed 6 bases and J shed 1 base, with 15 bases lying between them.

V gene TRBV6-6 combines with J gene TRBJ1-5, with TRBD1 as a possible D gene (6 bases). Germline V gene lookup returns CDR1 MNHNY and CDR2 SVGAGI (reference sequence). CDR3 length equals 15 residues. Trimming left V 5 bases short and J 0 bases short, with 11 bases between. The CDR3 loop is CASSDGTSSNQPQHF. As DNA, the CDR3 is TGTGCCAGCAGTGATGGGACAAGTAGCAATCAGCCCCAGCATTTT.

The CDR3 sequence: CASSLGQGSRYTF. The CDR3 bases are TGTGCCAGCAGCTTAGGACAGGGGAGTCGCTACACCTTC. The chain recombines TRBV7-2 with TRBJ1-2; the match to TRBD1 covers 8 bases. The junction had 4 bases not matched to a gene; V was cut back by 1 base and J by 9 bases. This CDR3 region has 13 residues. Germline V gene data show CDR1 as SGHTA and CDR2 as FQGNSA.

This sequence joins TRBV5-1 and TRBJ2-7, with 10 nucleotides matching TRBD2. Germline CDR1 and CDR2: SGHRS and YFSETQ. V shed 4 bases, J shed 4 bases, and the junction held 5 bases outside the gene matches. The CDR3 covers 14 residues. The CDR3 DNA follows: TGCGCCAGCAGCCTCGGGACTAGCGTTTACGAGCAGTACTTC. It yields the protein CASSLGTSVYEQYF.

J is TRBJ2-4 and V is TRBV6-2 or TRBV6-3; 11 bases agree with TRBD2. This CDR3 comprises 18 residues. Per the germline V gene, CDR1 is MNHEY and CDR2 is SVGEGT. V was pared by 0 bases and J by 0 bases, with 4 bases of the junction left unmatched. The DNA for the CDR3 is TGTGCCAGCAGTTACTCGAGACTAGCGGGATTAGCCAAAAACATTCAGTACTTC. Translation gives CASSYSRLAGLAKNIQYF.

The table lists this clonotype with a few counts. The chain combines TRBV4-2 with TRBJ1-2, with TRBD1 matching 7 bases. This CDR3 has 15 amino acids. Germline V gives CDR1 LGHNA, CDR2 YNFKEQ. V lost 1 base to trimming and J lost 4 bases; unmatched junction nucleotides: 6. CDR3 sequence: CASSQVDRDSYGYTF. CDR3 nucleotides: TGTGCCAGCAGCCAAGTGGACCGGGACAGCTATGGCTACACCTTC.

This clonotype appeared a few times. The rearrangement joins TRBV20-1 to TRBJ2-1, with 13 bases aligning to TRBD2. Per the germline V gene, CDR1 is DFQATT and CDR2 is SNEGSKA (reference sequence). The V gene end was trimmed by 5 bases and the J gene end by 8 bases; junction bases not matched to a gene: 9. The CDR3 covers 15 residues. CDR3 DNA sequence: TGCAGTGCTGGACGACTAGCGGGAGGATTGGATGAGCAGTTCTTC. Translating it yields CSAGRLAGGLDEQFF.

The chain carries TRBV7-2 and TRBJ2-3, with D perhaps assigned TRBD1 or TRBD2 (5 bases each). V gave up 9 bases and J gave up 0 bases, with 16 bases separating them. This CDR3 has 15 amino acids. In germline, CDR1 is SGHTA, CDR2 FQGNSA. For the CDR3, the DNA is TGTGCCAGTAAATCCGGGGCCTCTAGCACAGATACGCAGTATTTT. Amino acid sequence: CASKSGASSTDTQYF.

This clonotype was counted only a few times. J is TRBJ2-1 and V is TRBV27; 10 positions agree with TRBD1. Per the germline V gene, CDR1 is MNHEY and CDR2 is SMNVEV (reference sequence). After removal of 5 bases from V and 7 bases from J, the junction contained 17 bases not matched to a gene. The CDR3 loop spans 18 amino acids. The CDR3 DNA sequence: TGTGCCAGCAGTCCCCGCCAAGGGACAGGGGTTACGGGGAATGAGCAGTTCTTC. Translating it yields CASSPRQGTGVTGNEQFF.

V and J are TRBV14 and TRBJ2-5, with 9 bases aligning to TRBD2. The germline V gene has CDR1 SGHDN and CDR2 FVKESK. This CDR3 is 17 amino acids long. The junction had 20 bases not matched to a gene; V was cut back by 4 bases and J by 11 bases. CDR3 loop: CASSPVKREAPYNEQYF. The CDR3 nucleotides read TGTGCCAGCAGCCCAGTAAAGCGGGAGGCCCCCTACAATGAGCAGTACTTC.

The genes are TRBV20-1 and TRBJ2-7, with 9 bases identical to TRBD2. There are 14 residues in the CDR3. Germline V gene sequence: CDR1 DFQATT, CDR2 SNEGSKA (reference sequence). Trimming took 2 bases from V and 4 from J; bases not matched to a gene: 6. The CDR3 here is CSARQGLARYEQYF. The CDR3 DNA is TGCAGTGCTAGACAGGGACTAGCAAGATACGAGCAGTACTTC.